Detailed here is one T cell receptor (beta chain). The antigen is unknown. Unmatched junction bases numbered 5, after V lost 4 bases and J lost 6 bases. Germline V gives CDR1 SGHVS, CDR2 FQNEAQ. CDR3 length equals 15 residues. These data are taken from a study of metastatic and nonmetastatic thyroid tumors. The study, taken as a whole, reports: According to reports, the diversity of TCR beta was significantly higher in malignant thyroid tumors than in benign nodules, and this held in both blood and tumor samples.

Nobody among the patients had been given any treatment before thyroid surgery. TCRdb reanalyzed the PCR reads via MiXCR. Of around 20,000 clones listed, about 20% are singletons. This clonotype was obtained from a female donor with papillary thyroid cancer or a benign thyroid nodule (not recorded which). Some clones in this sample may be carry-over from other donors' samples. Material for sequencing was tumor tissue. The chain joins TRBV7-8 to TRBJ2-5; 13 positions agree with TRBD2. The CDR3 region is CASSSGLAGVKTQYF. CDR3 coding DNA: TGTGCCAGCAGCTCTGGACTAGCGGGAGTGAAGACCCAGTACTTC.